The sequence of this T cell receptor (beta chain) was determined in a study of patients and donors after allogeneic stem cell transplantation (dated by TCRdb to the early 2020s). The CDR3 runs 17 amino acids, cysteine and phenylalanine included. CDR3 DNA only is kept here, 51 bases in frame from base 1. The junction shows trimming of 2 bases on V and 3 bases on J, and the gene matches do not reach 11 bases of it. Taken from the germline V gene (reference sequence), the CDR1 and CDR2 loops are MNHEY and SMNVEV. The library was generated by RT-PCR. Instrument used: NextSeq 550. TCRdb took the public reads, trimmed them with fastp at Q25, ran MiXCR for clone calling and kept in-frame beta chains. One record per CDR3 amino acid sequence lists the most common genes and DNA. Here the sample has more than 850,000 distinct CDR3 sequences; roughly 18% occur a single time. The ten largest clonotypes hold around 5.5% of the sample.

Details on this clonotype: This receptor's antigen is unknown. One base away there is no much larger clone; base qualities are not given.

The TCR comes from a human donor who was either an allogeneic HSCT recipient or a stem cell or donor lymphocyte infusion donor (not recorded which). It is not recorded whose cells these are; they may come from a transplant donor. Sequences were obtained from blood, either unsorted or a sorted T cell fraction (not recorded which). The chain is encoded by TRBV27 joined to TRBJ2-7; 9 of the junction bases match TRBD2. CDR3 loop: CASSLRGTSFGNYEQYF. The nucleotide sequence reads TGTGCCAGCAGTTTAAGGGGGACTAGCTTCGGTAACTACGAGCAGTACTTC.